The 21 T cell receptor beta chains below come from one sample, sequenced in a study of naive CD8 T cells in extremely preterm neonates. Sequencing used immunoSEQ multiplex PCR; TCRdb keeps in-frame clones, though not all of them. The table records more than 4,500 clones, 98% of them present only once. Material: naive CD8+ T cells from blood. Every receptor here comes from a human donor in good health.

This chain uses TRBV2 with TRBJ2-7; a possible D gene is TRBD1 (6 bases). The CDR3 covers 13 residues. Per germline, CDR1 SNHLY and CDR2 FYNNEI. The V gene lost 5 bases and the J gene lost 3 bases, with 11 bases spanning the gap. CDR3 nucleotides: TGTGCCAGCAGTCCTGGACAGTACTACGAGCAGTACTTC. It specifies CASSPGQYYEQYF.

V gene TRBV25-1 combines with J gene TRBJ1-2; weak D call: TRBD1 (5 bases). Germline loops: CDR1 MGHDK, CDR2 SYGVNS. CDR3 length: 14 amino acids. Trimming removed 6 bases at V and 4 bases at J, with 15 bases between. The CDR3 sequence: CASSATASGYGYTF. DNA for the CDR3: TGTGCCAGCAGCGCGACAGCCTCTGGCTATGGCTACACCTTC.

The chain uses TRBV27 and TRBJ2-5; 7 bases agree with TRBD2. Trimming at V came to 6 bases and at J to 12 bases, leaving 13 bases not matched to a gene. This CDR3 has 13 residues. Germline assignment: CDR1 MNHEY and CDR2 SMNVEV (reference sequence). The CDR3 reads CASSYSGPPEEYF. The CDR3, as DNA: TGTGCCAGCAGCTATAGCGGGCCTCCCGAGGAGTACTTC.

V and J are TRBV19 and TRBJ2-2; 14 bases match TRBD2. CDR1 is LNHDA, CDR2 SQIVND, per germline (reference sequence). The CDR3 has 20 residues. After removal of 4 bases from V and 3 bases from J, the junction contained 13 bases not matched to a gene. The CDR3 loop is CASSTNPTSGRAGDTGELFF. CDR3 nucleotide sequence: TGTGCCAGTAGTACCAACCCGACTAGCGGGAGGGCCGGGGACACCGGGGAGCTGTTTTTT. Drawing the rest from reference TRBV19 and TRBJ2-2, the complete variable domain is DGGITQSPKYLFRKEGQNVTLSCEQNLNHDAMYWYRQDPGQGLRLIYYSQIVNDFQKGDIAEGYSVSREKKESFPLTVTSAQKNPTAFYLCASSTNPTSGRAGDTGELFFGEGSRLTVL.

The chain couples TRBV5-1 to TRBJ2-7, with TRBD2 identical over 7 bases. The CDR3 spans 16 residues. V was clipped by 1 base and J by 3 bases; unmatched bases: 10. CDR1 and CDR2 (germline): SGHRS, YFSETQ. CDR3 nucleotides: TGCGCCAGCAGCTTGAGCGGGCAGGGACTATTCTACGAGCAGTACTTC. Translating it yields CASSLSGQGLFYEQYF.

V gene TRBV19 combines with J gene TRBJ1-1; D gene uncertain. Per the germline V gene, CDR1 is LNHDA and CDR2 is SQIVND (reference sequence). Deletions cut 9 bases from V and 2 bases from J, with 10 bases between. The CDR3 runs 12 residues. The CDR3 nucleotides read TGTGCCAGCCGAGGGAGTAACACTGAAGCTTTCTTT. Translation: CASRGSNTEAFF.

V gene TRBV19 combines with J gene TRBJ1-1, with D perhaps TRBD1 (5 bases). CDR3 size: 13 residues. The V end was cut by 2 bases, the J end by 6 bases, with 10 bases between. CDR1 is LNHDA, CDR2 SQIVND, per germline (reference sequence). The CDR3 here is CASSIRWGAEAFF. In DNA form, the CDR3 reads TGTGCCAGTAGTATAAGGTGGGGGGCTGAAGCTTTCTTT.

The rearrangement joins TRBV7-9 to TRBJ2-7; weak D call: TRBD1 (6 bases). V dropped 5 bases and J dropped 5 bases, with 10 bases sitting between them. This CDR3 comprises 12 residues. Germline V CDR1 and CDR2: SEHNR, FQNEAQ (reference sequence). CDR3 sequence (DNA): TGTGCCAGCAGCATCAGGGGCGACGAGCAGTACTTC. Protein sequence: CASSIRGDEQYF.

The sample holds one count of this clone. J is TRBJ2-3 and V is TRBV9, with D possibly TRBD1 on 5 matching bases. The CDR3 spans 15 residues. The V gene's germline CDR1 is SGDLS and CDR2 YYNGEE. V gave up 3 bases and J gave up 3 bases, with 14 bases separating them. The CDR3 is CASSEGRLVTDTQYF. For the CDR3, the DNA is TGTGCCAGCAGCGAGGGGCGGTTGGTGACAGATACGCAGTATTTT.

The chain has TRBV4-1 and TRBJ2-5; 10 bases are a match to TRBD1. TRBJ2-7 explains the end of the DNA better; the J call may be wrong. Germline assignment: CDR1 MGHRA and CDR2 YSYEKL. This CDR3 is built from 15 residues. In nucleotides, the CDR3 is TGCGCCAGCAGCCCCGGGGGACAGGGGTGGAACGAGCAGTACTTC. Protein: CASSPGGQGWNEQYF.

The chain uses TRBV4-1 and TRBJ1-1; 9 positions agree with TRBD1. The CDR3 length is 14 residues. V lost 4 bases and J lost 4; bases outside the gene matches: 4. In germline, CDR1 is MGHRA, CDR2 YSYEKL. The DNA for the CDR3 is TGCGCCAGCAGCCCTCAACAGGGGGCCACTGAAGCTTTCTTT. Translated: CASSPQQGATEAFF.

The chain has TRBV9 and TRBJ2-3, with D possibly matching TRBD2 (6 bases). Trimming stripped 0 bases from V and 0 bases from J, with 8 bases between. The V gene's germline CDR1 is SGDLS and CDR2 YYNGEE. This CDR3 spans 15 amino acids. The CDR3 loop is CASSVAGTSTDTQYF. The CDR3, as DNA: TGTGCCAGCAGCGTAGCCGGGACTAGCACAGATACGCAGTATTTT.

This chain links TRBV7-9 with TRBJ2-7; 13 nucleotides agree with TRBD2. The germline CDR1 and CDR2 sequences are SEHNR and FQNEAQ (reference sequence). CDR3 length: 16 amino acids. The V gene end was trimmed by 5 bases and the J gene end by 4 bases; junction bases not matched to a gene: 8. The CDR3 protein is CASSPDGTSGVYEQYF. The CDR3 DNA reads TGTGCCAGCAGCCCCGACGGGACTAGCGGGGTTTACGAGCAGTACTTC.

The J gene is TRBJ2-7, the V gene TRBV9; D might be TRBD1 (6 bases). This CDR3 region has 13 residues. Germline V CDR1 and CDR2: SGDLS, YYNGEE. Trimming left V 0 bases short and J 7 bases short, with 11 bases between. This chain's CDR3 is CASSVGRGNEQYF. As DNA, the CDR3 is TGTGCCAGCAGCGTAGGCAGGGGTAATGAGCAGTACTTC.

This chain links TRBV4-1 with TRBJ1-5; maybe TRBD1 (5 bases). Trimming removed 2 bases from V and 7 bases from J, with 15 bases in between. The CDR3 totals 15 residues. CDR1 MGHRA and CDR2 YSYEKL come from the germline V gene. CDR3 residues: CASSQNDRTGQPQHF. The CDR3 region has the DNA TGCGCCAGCAGCCAAAACGACAGAACGGGCCAGCCCCAGCATTTT.

The DNA for the CDR3 is TGTGCCAGCAGTTTAGAGGGCGGGACAGATACGCAGTATTTT. Protein sequence: CASSLEGGTDTQYF. This sequence joins TRBV27 and TRBJ2-3; weak D call: TRBD2 (5 bases). The CDR3 extends over 14 amino acids. V dropped 2 bases and J dropped 3 bases, with 9 bases sitting between them. Per the germline V gene, CDR1 is MNHEY and CDR2 is SMNVEV (reference sequence).

The V and J genes are TRBV2 and TRBJ1-4; 8 bases are shared with TRBD1. Losses at the gene ends were 4 bases for V and 7 bases for J; bases not matched to a gene: 8. Per germline, CDR1 SNHLY and CDR2 FYNNEI. This CDR3 is built from 15 residues. CDR3 coding DNA: TGTGCCAGCAGTGGAAAGGACAGGGATGGTGAAAAACTGTTTTTT. Protein product: CASSGKDRDGEKLFF.

A single count supports this clone. The V call is TRBV6-1, the J call TRBJ2-7, with no clear D. The CDR3 runs to 15 residues. Germline lookup yields CDR1 MNHNS and CDR2 SASEGT. Trimming took off 1 base at V and 7 bases at J, with 17 bases between the two ends. CDR3 DNA sequence: TGTGCCAGCAGTGAAGAGGTAGCAGTTACGAGGGAGCAGTACTTC. Its translation is CASSEEVAVTREQYF.

This clone was picked up one time. V usage is TRBV13 and J usage is TRBJ2-1; 8 bases are shared with TRBD2. The CDR3 contains 15 residues. Trimming took 3 bases from V and 7 from J; bases not matched to a gene: 8. The germline gives CDR1 PRHDT, CDR2 FYEKMQ (reference sequence). The chain's CDR3 is CASSFFRREGNEQFF. The CDR3 DNA reads TGTGCCAGCAGCTTCTTCAGACGGGAGGGGAATGAGCAGTTCTTC.

This chain joins TRBV7-2 and TRBJ2-1, with TRBD2 matching over 8 bases. Germline V gene sequence: CDR1 SGHTA, CDR2 FQGNSA. V dropped 2 bases and J dropped 10; count of bases not matched to a gene: 16. This CDR3 region has 17 residues. The CDR3 loop is CASSLRSREGRIREQFF. The DNA for the CDR3 is TGTGCCAGCAGCTTACGGTCACGGGAGGGCCGTATACGCGAGCAGTTCTTC.

This chain links TRBV11-2 with TRBJ1-4, with D perhaps matching TRBD1 (5 bases). Germline CDR1 SGHAT, CDR2 FQNNGV. CDR3 length: 13 amino acids. The germline V and J ends were trimmed by 3 bases and 8 bases, with 10 bases remaining between them. The CDR3 region is CASSFRVNEKLFF. The CDR3 DNA sequence: TGTGCCAGCAGCTTCAGGGTAAACGAAAAACTGTTTTTT.